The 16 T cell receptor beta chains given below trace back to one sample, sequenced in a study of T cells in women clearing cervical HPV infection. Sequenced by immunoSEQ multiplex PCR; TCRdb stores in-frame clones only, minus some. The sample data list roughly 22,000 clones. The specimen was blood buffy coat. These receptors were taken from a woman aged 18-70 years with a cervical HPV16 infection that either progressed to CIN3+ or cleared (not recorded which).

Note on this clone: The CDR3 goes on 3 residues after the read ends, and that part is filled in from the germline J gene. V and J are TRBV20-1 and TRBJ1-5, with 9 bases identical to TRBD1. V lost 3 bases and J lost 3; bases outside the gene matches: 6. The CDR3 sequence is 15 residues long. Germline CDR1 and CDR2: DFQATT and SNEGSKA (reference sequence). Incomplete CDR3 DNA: TGCAGTGCTAGGTACAGGGGGCGCCCCAATCAGCCC. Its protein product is CSARYRGRPNQP. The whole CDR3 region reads CSARYRGRPNQPQHF.

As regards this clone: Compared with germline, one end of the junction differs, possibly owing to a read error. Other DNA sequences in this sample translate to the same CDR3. CDR3: CSAMDRNSGNTIYF. The sequenced part of the CDR3 DNA is TGCAGTGCTATGGACAGAAACTCTGGAAACACG. This chain uses TRBV20-1 with TRBJ1-3, with TRBD1 as a possible D gene (6 bases). Sequencing ends 3 residues short of the CDR3 end; the germline J gene provides the rest. CDR1 and CDR2 from the germline V gene are DFQATT and SNEGSKA (reference sequence). This CDR3 has 14 amino acids.

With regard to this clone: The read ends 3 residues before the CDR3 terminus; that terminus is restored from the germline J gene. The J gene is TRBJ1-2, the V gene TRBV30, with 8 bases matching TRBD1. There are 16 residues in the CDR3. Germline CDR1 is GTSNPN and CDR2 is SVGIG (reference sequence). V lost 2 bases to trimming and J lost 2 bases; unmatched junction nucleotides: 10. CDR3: CAWSPPGTGSNYGYTF. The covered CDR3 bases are TGTGCCTGGAGTCCCCCCGGGACAGGTTCCAACTATGGC.

The CDR3 spells CSARDGRGDTGELFF. CDR3 DNA, as far as it was read: TGCAGTGCTAGAGATGGGCGGGGGGACACCGGGGAG. The J gene is TRBJ2-2, the V gene TRBV20-1; 8 bases are shared with TRBD2. The CDR3 is cut off 3 residues early in the read; its end comes from the germline J gene. V shed 0 bases, J shed 3 bases, and the junction held 3 bases outside the gene matches. CDR1 and CDR2 from the germline V gene are DFQATT and SNEGSKA (reference sequence). This CDR3 is 15 amino acids long.

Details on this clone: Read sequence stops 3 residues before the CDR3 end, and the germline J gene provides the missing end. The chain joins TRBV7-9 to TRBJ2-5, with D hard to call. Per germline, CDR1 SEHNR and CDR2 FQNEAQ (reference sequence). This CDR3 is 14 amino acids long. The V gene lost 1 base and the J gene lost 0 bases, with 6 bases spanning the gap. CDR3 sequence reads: CASSLVPDQETQYF. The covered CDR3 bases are TGTGCCAGCAGCTTAGTCCCAGACCAAGAGACC.

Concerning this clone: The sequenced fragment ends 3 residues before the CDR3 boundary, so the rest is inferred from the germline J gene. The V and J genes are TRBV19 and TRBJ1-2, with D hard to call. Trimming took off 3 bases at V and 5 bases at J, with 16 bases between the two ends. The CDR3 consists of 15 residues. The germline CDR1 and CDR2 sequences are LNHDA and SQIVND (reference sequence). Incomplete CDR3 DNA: TGTGCCAGTAGTATGTCCGCGGTTATTCAGTATGGC. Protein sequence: CASSMSAVIQYG. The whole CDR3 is CASSMSAVIQYGYTF.

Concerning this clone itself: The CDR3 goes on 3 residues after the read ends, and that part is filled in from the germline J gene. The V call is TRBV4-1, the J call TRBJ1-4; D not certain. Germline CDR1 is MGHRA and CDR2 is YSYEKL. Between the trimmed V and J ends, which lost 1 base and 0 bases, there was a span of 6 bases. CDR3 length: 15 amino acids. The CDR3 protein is CASSQVGATNEKLFF. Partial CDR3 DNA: TGCGCCAGCAGCCAAGTCGGGGCAACTAATGAAAAA.

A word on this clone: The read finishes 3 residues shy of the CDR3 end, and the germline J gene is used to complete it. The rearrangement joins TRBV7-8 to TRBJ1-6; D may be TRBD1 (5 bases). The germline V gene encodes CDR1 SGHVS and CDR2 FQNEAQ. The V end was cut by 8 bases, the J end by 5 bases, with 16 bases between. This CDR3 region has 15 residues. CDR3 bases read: TGTGCCAGCGCCGGGGGGTGGGGCCATAATTCACCC. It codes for CASAGGWGHNSP. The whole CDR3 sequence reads CASAGGWGHNSPLHF.

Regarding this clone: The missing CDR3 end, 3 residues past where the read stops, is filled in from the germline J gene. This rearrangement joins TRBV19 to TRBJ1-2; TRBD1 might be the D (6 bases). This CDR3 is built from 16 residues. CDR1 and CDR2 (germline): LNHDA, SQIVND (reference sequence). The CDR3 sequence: CASSIDRGAARGDYTF. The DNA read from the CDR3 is TGTGCCAGTAGTATAGATCGGGGGGCCGCACGAGGGGAC.

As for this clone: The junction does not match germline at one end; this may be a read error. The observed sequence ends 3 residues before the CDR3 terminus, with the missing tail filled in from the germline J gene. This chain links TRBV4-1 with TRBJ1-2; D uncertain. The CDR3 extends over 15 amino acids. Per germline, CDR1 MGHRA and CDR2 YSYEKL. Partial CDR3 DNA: TGCACCAGCAGCCAAGATCCCGGAAAGGCGGGTGGC. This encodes CTSSQDPGKAGG. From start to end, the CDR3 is CTSSQDPGKAGGYTF.

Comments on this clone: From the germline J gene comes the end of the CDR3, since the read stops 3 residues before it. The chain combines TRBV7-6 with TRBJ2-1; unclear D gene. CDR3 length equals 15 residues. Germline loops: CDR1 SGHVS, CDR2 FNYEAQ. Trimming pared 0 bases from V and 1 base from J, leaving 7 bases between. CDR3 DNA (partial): TGTGCCAGCAGCTTAGCGACTCTTTCCTACAATGAG. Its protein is CASSLATLSYNE. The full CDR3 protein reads CASSLATLSYNEQFF.

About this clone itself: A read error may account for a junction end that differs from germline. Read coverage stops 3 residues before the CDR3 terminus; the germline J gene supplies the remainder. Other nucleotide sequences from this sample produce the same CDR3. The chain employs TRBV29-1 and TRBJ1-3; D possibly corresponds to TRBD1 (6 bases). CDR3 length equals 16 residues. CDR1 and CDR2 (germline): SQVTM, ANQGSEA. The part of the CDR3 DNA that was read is TGCAGCGTTGAAGAGTACGGCAGGGGCTCTGGAAACACG. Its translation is CSVEEYGRGSGNT. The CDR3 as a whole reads CSVEEYGRGSGNTIYF.

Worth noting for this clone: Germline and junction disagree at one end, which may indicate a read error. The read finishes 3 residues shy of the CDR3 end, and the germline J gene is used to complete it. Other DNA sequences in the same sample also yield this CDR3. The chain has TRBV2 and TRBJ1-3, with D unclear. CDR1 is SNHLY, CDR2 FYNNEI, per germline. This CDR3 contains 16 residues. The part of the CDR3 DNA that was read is TGTGCCAGCAGTGAAATTAGGGCAGGCTCTGGAAACACA. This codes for CASSEIRAGSGNT. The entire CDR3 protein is CASSEIRAGSGNTIYF.

This CDR3 is CSARAPTVDNSPLFF. CDR3 DNA (partial): TGCAGTGCCAGGGCCCCGACAGTTGATAATTCACCA. The J gene is TRBJ1-4, the V gene TRBV20-1; perhaps TRBD1 as D (5 bases). Coverage ceases 3 residues before the CDR3 finishes, and the germline J gene fills in the end. Germline V CDR1 and CDR2: DFQATT, SNEGSKA (reference sequence). This CDR3 has 15 amino acids.

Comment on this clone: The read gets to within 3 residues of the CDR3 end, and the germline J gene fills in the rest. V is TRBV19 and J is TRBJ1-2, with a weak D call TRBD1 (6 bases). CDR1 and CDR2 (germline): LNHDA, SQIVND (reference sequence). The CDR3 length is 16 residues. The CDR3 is CASSTGTSGGPDTYTF. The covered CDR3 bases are TGTGCCAGTAGTACCGGGACTAGCGGGGGCCCAGATACC. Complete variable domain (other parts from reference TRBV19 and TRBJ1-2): DGGITQSPKYLFRKEGQNVTLSCEQNLNHDAMYWYRQDPGQGLRLIYYSQIVNDFQKGDIAEGYSVSREKKESFPLTVTSAQKNPTAFYLCASSTGTSGGPDTYTFGSGTRLTVV.

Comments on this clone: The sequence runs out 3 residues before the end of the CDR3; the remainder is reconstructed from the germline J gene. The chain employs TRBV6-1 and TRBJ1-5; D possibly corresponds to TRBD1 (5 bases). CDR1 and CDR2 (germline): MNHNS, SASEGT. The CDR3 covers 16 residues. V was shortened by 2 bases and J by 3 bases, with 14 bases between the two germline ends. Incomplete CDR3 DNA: TGTGCCAGCAGTGAATTCATCGTAGGGGCCAATCAGCCC. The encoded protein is CASSEFIVGANQP. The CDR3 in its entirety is CASSEFIVGANQPQHF.